Listed below are T cell receptor beta chains from one sample, sequenced in a study of CD8 T cells in ankylosing spondylitis. From the 5' RACE reads, TCRdb called clonotypes with MiXCR, one entry per CDR3 protein. This sample yields 750,000 to 850,000 distinct CDR3 sequences, of which about 11% are seen a single time; roughly 0.51% belongs to the top ten. The source material was blood, either unsorted or a sorted T cell fraction (not recorded which). All receptors come from a male donor with ankylosing spondylitis. CDR3s include the opening cysteine and the closing phenylalanine or tryptophan. The D gene is left open where the match is weak. For some rows the clone size is stated as once, few or many, or as a class when expanded; others skip it.

d_call: .; j_call: TRBJ2-3; clone_size: .; v_call: TRBV5-6; cdr3_nt: TGTGCCAGCAGCGGATTCGCATTCAGCACAGATACGCAGTATTTT; cdr3_aa: CASSGFAFSTDTQYF
d_call: .; j_call: TRBJ2-1; clone_size: many; v_call: TRBV24-1; cdr3_nt: TGTGCCACCCGGGACAACCACAATGAGCAGTTCTTC; cdr3_aa: CATRDNHNEQFF
d_call: .; j_call: TRBJ2-6; clone_size: .; v_call: TRBV5-1; cdr3_nt: TGCGCCAGCAGCTTGGAATCCGACTCTGGGGCCAACGTCCTGACTTTC; cdr3_aa: CASSLESDSGANVLTF
d_call: TRBD2; j_call: TRBJ2-1; clone_size: .; v_call: TRBV12-3/TRBV12-4; cdr3_nt: TGTGCCAGCAGTTTCTGGACTAGCGGGAACAATGAGCAGTTCTTC; cdr3_aa: CASSFWTSGNNEQFF
d_call: TRBD2; j_call: TRBJ2-7; clone_size: many; v_call: TRBV12-3/TRBV12-4; cdr3_nt: TGTGCCAGCAGTACGGGACTAGCGGGAGGACGCGAGCAGTACTTC; cdr3_aa: CASSTGLAGGREQYF
d_call: .; j_call: TRBJ2-3; clone_size: .; v_call: TRBV25-1; cdr3_nt: TGTGCCAGCAGTGCTTTCCTTGGCCGTACTAGCACAGATACGCAGTATTTT; cdr3_aa: CASSAFLGRTSTDTQYF
d_call: TRBD1; j_call: TRBJ1-6; clone_size: .; v_call: TRBV20-1; cdr3_nt: TGCAGTGCCACTCGGGACAGGGTAAACTCACCCCTCCACTTT; cdr3_aa: CSATRDRVNSPLHF
d_call: .; j_call: TRBJ1-2; clone_size: many; v_call: TRBV29-1; cdr3_nt: TGCAGCGTAAACCAGAACTATGGCTACACCTTC; cdr3_aa: CSVNQNYGYTF
d_call: TRBD2; j_call: TRBJ2-1; clone_size: few; v_call: TRBV28; cdr3_nt: TGTGCCAGCAGCCGGGTGGGACTACATGAGCAGTTCTTC; cdr3_aa: CASSRVGLHEQFF
d_call: .; j_call: TRBJ1-1; clone_size: many; v_call: TRBV20-1; cdr3_nt: TGCAGTGCCTGGAAGAACACTGAAGCTTTCTTT; cdr3_aa: CSAWKNTEAFF
d_call: .; j_call: TRBJ1-2; clone_size: few; v_call: TRBV5-1; cdr3_nt: TGCGCCAGCAGCCCCCAGGGTCATGGAGTCTATGGCTACACCTTC; cdr3_aa: CASSPQGHGVYGYTF
d_call: .; j_call: TRBJ2-7; clone_size: few; v_call: TRBV5-1; cdr3_nt: TGCGCCAGCAGCCTGGTGGGGGGCGGCAACGAGCAGTACTTC; cdr3_aa: CASSLVGGGNEQYF
d_call: .; j_call: TRBJ2-7; clone_size: many; v_call: TRBV6-5; cdr3_nt: TGTGCCAGCAGTTCTGACAGATCTTACGAGCAGTACTTC; cdr3_aa: CASSSDRSYEQYF
d_call: .; j_call: TRBJ2-7; clone_size: .; v_call: TRBV6-1; cdr3_nt: TGTGCCAGCAGCTCCCATATCAGTGGGGCCTACGAGCAGTACTTC; cdr3_aa: CASSSHISGAYEQYF
d_call: .; j_call: TRBJ1-3; clone_size: .; v_call: TRBV15; cdr3_nt: TGTGCCACCAGTATCTCATCCGGTCAGGGAAACACCATATATTTT; cdr3_aa: CATSISSGQGNTIYF
d_call: .; j_call: TRBJ2-2; clone_size: few; v_call: TRBV18; cdr3_nt: TGTGCCAGCTCACCACGTACAGGCCCGAACACCGGGGAGCTGTTTTTT; cdr3_aa: CASSPRTGPNTGELFF
d_call: .; j_call: TRBJ1-4; clone_size: .; v_call: TRBV29-1; cdr3_nt: TGCAGCGTGGCTGACGGCGCAACTAATGAAAAACTGTTTTTT; cdr3_aa: CSVADGATNEKLFF
d_call: .; j_call: TRBJ2-5; clone_size: few; v_call: TRBV20-1; cdr3_nt: TGCAGTGCTAGAGATTACCGAAAAGAGACCCAGTACTTC; cdr3_aa: CSARDYRKETQYF